This T cell receptor beta chain is drawn from a study of regulatory T cells in long-lasting Graves disease. Assembly of TCR beta libraries relied on iRepertoire HTBI primers together with Arm-PCR of CDR3 regions. TCRdb independently ran MiXCR on the multiplex PCR reads; one entry per CDR3 protein. The data contain about 440,000 distinct CDR3 sequences, 15% of them singletons. General study results and limits: Persistent Graves' patients possessed reduced TCR diversity relative to recently diagnosed ones.

Time point noted: newly diagnosed GD, antithyroid drugs for less than 3 months. TCR sequences were obtained from RNA taken from PBMCs. This clonotype showed up many times. As yet, its antigen is unknown. V was clipped by 4 bases and J by 4 bases, with 17 bases between them. Germline lookup yields CDR1 SQVTM and CDR2 ANQGSEA. The CDR3 covers 15 residues. Separately, the same data were catalogued under a study of T cells in Graves' hyperthyroidism and ophthalmopathy. Per that paper: The model foresaw ophthalmopathy a median roughly 6.5 months prior to onset.

J is TRBJ2-1 and V is TRBV29-1; D ambiguous. The sample here was peripheral blood mononuclear cells (PBMCs), taken at new diagnosis, from a patient treated with antithyroid drugs. The sequence derives from a woman aged 25 to 39 with Graves disease. The CDR3 DNA sequence: TGCAGCGTTGGATTTGCTACTGGGGATTACAATGAGCAGTTCTTC. Translation gives CSVGFATGDYNEQFF.